This T cell receptor beta chain was recovered during a study of T cell repertoires in cytomegalovirus infection. Study-wide background: In public TCR beta signatures, there were indications of both CMV infection and matching HLA type.

TCRdb reanalysed the reads using MiXCR and keeps one entry per CDR3 protein. The table has 40,000 to 50,000 distinct CDR3 sequences, 20% to 25% seen once. Trimming removed 5 bases from V and 2 bases from J, with 10 bases in between. The germline V gene encodes CDR1 KGHSH and CDR2 LQKENI. The CDR3 has 14 amino acids. In regard to this clonotype: What it binds is not known.

Study findings and constraints: The cumulative frequency of public TCR beta families distinguished individuals who carried CMV together with the relevant HLA. The ex vivo response was dominated by HLA-C-restricted CMV-specific TCR beta clonotypes.

Sequences were obtained from PBMCs, sequenced either directly or after in vitro stimulation (not recorded which). The TCR was taken from a human donor in good health (CMV status not recorded). Some clones in this sample may be carry-over from other donors' samples. The chain employs TRBV18 and TRBJ1-3; unclear D gene. CDR3 sequence: CASSTQVAGNTIYF. The CDR3 nucleotides read TGTGCCAGCTCAACGCAGGTTGCTGGAAACACCATATATTTT.